This T cell receptor beta chain appears in the sequencing data of a study of CD4 T cells in relation to SARS-CoV-2 and coronaviruses. Study-wide results and caveats: SARS-CoV-2-driven expansion was significantly weaker in crossreactive than monoreactive clones. The assay detects memory recall responses, not culture-primed primary responses.

CD4+ T cells from unexposed donors were obtained before the COVID-19 pandemic (2011-2018). CD4 enrichment then naive enrichment separated naive from memory CD4+ cells. Deep TCR-beta sequencing used DNA from uncultured naive and memory CD4+ T cells. Assay: immunoSEQ multiplex PCR; the TCRdb copy retains only in-frame clones and omits some. The repertoire holds about 59,000 clones, with about nine tenths as singletons. Germline trimming cut 2 bases from V and 3 bases from J; bases unmatched to any gene: 0. Germline-derived CDR1 and CDR2 are MRHNA and SNTAGT. The CDR3 runs to 15 residues. As to this clone: The antigen is not known.

V and J are TRBV6-4 and TRBJ2-3; TRBD2 matches at 12 bases. Source material: memory CD4+ T cells from PBMCs. The TCR was taken from a human donor in good health. CDR3: CASSDGTSGTDTQYF. CDR3 nucleotides: TGTGCCAGCAGTGACGGGACTAGCGGGACAGATACGCAGTATTTT.